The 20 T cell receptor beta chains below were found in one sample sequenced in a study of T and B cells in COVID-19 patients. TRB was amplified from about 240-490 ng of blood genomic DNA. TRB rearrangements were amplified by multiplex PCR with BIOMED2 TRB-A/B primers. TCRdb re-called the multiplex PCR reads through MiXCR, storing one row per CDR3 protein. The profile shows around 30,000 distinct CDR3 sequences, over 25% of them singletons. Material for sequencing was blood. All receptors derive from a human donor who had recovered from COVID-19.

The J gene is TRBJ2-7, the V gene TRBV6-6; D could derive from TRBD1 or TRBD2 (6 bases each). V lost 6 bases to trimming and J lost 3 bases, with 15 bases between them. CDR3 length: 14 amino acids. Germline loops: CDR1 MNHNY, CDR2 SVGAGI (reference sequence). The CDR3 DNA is TGTGCCAGCAGCGTGCGGGACAACTACTACGAGCAGTACTTC. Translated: CASSVRDNYYEQYF.

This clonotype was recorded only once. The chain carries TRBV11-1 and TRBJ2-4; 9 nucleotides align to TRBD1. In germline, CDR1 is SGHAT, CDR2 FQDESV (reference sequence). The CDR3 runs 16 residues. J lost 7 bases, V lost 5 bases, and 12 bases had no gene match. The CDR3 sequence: CASSLETGTGFNIQYF. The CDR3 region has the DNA TGTGCCAGCAGCCTTGAAACCGGGACAGGGTTTAACATTCAGTACTTC.

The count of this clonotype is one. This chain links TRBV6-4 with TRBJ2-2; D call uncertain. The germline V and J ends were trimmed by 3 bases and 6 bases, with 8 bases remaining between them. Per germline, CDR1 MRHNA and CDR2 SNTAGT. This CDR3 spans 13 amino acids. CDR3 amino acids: CASSEGPSGELFF. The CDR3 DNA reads TGTGCCAGCAGTGAAGGGCCTTCCGGGGAGCTGTTTTTT.

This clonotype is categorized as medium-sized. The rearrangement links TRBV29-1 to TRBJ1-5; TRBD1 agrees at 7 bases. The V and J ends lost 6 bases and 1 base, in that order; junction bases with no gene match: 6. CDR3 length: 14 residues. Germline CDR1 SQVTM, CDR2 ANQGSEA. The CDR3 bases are TGCAGCGTGCGCGACAGGGCGAGCAATCAGCCCCAGCATTTT. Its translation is CSVRDRASNQPQHF.

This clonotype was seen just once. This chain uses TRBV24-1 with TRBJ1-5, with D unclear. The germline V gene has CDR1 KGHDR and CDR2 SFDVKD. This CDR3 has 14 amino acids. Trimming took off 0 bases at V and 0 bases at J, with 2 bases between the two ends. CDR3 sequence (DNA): TGTGCCACCAGTGATTTGATTAGCAATCAGCCCCAGCATTTT. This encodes CATSDLISNQPQHF.

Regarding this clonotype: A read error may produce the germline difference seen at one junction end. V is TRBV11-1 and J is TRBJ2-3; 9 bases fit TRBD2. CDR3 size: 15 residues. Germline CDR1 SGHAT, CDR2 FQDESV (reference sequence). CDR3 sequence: CASSPSGAFTDTQYF. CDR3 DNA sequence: TGCGCCAGCAGCCCTAGCGGGGCCTTCACAGATACGCAGTATTTT.

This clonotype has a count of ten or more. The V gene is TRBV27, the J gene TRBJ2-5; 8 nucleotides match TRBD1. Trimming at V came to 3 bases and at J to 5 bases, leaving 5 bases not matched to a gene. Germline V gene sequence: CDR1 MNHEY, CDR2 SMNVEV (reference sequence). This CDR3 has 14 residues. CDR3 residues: CASSLRTGMETQYF. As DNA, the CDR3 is TGTGCCAGCAGTTTGAGGACAGGGATGGAGACCCAGTACTTC.

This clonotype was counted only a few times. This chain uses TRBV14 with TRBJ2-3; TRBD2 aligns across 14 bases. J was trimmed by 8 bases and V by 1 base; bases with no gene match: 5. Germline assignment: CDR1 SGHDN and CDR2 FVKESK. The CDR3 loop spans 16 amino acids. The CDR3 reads CASSQGLAGGQGTQYF. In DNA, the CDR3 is TGTGCCAGCAGCCAAGGACTAGCGGGGGGGCAAGGTACGCAGTATTTT.

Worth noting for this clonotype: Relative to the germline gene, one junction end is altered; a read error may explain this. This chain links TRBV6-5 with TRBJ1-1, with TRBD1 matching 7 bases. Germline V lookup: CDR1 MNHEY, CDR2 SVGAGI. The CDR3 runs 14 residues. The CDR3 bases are TGTGCCAGCAGTTACTCCGACAGGGTTACTGAAGCTCTCTTT. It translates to CASSYSDRVTEALF.

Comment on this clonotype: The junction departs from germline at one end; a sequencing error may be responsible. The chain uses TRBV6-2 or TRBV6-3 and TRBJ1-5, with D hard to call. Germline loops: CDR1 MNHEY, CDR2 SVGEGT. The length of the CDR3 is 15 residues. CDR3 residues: CASSYVARSNQPRHF. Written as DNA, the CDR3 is TGTGCCAGCAGTTACGTTGCACGGAGCAATCAGCCCCGGCATTTT.

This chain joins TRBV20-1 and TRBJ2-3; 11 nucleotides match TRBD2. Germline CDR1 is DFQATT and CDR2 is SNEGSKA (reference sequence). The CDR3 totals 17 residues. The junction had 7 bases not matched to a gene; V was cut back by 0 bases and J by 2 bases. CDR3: CSAREILAGDHTDTQYF. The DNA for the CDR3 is TGCAGTGCTAGAGAAATACTAGCGGGGGATCACACAGATACGCAGTATTTT.

The CDR3 DNA reads as TGTGCCAGCAGCACCCACAGGGAAACCAATCAGCCCCAGCATTTT. It codes for CASSTHRETNQPQHF. The rearrangement uses TRBV7-9 and TRBJ1-5; tentatively, D is TRBD1 (6 bases). Germline lookup yields CDR1 SEHNR and CDR2 FQNEAQ (reference sequence). The CDR3 runs 15 residues. V was trimmed by 5 bases and J by 3 bases, leaving 14 bases between them.

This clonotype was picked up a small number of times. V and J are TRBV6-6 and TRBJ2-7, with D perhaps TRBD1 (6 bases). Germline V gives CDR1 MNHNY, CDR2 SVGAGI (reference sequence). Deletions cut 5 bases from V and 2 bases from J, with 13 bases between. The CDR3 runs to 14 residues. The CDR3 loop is CASSLGQTAYEQYF. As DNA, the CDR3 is TGTGCCAGCAGTCTCGGACAGACAGCCTACGAGCAGTACTTC.

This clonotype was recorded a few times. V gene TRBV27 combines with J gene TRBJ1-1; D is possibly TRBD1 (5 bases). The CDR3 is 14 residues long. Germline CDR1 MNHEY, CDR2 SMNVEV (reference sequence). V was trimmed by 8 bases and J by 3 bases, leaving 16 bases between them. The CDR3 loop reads CASSWGGEDTEAFF. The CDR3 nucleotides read TGTGCCAGCTCCTGGGGGGGAGAGGACACTGAAGCTTTCTTT.

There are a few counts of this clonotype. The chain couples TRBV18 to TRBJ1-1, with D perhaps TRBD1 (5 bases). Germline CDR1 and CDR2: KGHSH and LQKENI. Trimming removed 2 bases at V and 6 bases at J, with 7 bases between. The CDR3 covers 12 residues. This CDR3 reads CASSPDSAEAFF. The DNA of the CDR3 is TGTGCCAGCTCACCAGACAGCGCTGAAGCTTTCTTT.

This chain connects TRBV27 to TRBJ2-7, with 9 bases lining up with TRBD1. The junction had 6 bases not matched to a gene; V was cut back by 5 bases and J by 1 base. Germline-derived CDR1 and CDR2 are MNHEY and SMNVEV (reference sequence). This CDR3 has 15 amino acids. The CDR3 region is CASSTGGQGSYEQYF. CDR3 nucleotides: TGTGCCAGCAGTACCGGGGGACAGGGATCCTACGAGCAGTACTTC.

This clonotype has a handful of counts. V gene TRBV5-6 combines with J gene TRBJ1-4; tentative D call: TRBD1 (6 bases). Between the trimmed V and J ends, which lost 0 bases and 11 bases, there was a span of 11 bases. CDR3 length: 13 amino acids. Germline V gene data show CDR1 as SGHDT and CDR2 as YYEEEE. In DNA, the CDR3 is TGTGCCAGCAGCTTGGCGCAGGGGCGTAAACTGTTTTTT. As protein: CASSLAQGRKLFF.

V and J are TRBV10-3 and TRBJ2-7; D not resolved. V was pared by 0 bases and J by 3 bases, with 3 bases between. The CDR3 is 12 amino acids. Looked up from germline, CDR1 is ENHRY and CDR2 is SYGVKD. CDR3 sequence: CAISESDYEQYF. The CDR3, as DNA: TGTGCCATCAGTGAGTCTGACTACGAGCAGTACTTC.

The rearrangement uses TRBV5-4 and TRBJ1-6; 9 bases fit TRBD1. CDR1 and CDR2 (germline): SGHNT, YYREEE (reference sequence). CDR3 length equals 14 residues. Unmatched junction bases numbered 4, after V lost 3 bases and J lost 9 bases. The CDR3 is CASSWTGVGSPLHF. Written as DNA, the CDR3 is TGTGCCAGCAGCTGGACAGGGGTAGGTTCACCCCTCCACTTT.

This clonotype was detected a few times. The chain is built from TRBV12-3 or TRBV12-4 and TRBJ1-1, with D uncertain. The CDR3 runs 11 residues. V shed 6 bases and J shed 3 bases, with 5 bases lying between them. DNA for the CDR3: TGTGCCAGCAGCGTGTACACTGAAGCTTTCTTT. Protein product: CASSVYTEAFF.